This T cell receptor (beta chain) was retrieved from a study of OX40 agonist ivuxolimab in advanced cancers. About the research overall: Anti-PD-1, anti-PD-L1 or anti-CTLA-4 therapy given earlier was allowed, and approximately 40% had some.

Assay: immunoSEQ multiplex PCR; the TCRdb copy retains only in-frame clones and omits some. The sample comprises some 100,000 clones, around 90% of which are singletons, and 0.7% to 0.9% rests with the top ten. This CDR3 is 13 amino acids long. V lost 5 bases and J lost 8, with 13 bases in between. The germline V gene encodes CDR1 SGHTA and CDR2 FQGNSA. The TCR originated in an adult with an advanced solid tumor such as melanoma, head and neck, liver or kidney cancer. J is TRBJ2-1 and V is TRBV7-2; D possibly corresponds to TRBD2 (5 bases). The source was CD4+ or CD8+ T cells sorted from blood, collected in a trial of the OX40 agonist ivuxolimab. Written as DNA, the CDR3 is TGTGCCAGCAGCCCAAGGTCCGGGGATGAGCAGTTCTTC. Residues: CASSPRSGDEQFF.